The source of this T cell receptor beta chain is a study of blood T cell repertoires in COVID-19 (dated by TCRdb to 2020 to 2021). About the full investigation: Samples from collaborators originated in the United States, Italy and Spain and spanned both the acute and convalescent phases of COVID-19. The material from the prospective study consisted of cDNA or gDNA derived from T cells, B-cell-depleted T cells, or PBMCs. The dataset comprised deeply sampled blood TCRbeta repertoires from subjects exposed to, actively infected with, or recovered from COVID-19. The repertoires were made available in a free public database intended to serve as a resource for research on the immune response to SARS-CoV-2. The samples were drawn from the first 160 participants of the ongoing ImmuneRACE study and from more than 1,000 subjects provided by 6 global collaborators. Sample metadata almost always included a de-identified subject ID, COVID-19 status, age in years and sex. Where available, HLA class I and class II types were obtained from metadata supplied by the sample provider rather than from assay-based typing.

Concerning this clone itself: Its antigen specificity is not known. No base-level quality is on record; no much larger clone is a single base apart.

Counted from cysteine to phenylalanine, this CDR3 has 15 amino acids. This entry keeps only the CDR3 DNA: 45 bases, framed from base 1. CDR1 is given as MDHEN and CDR2 as SYDVKM, both from the germline V gene. The V end gives up 5 bases and the J end 7 bases, leaving 7 bases in the junction not matched to a gene. Participants in the prospective study were enrolled through a virtual design, were aged about 18 to 90 years, and lived in approximately 24 United States geographic areas. To assign participants to cohorts, the prospective study relied on clinical history that participants themselves reported in a screening survey and a study questionnaire. Recovered participants in ImmuneRACE Cohort 3 were defined as having two consecutive negative NP/OP PCR tests, clearance from a healthcare professional, or resolution of symptoms. In the prospective study, mobile phlebotomists collected whole blood, serum and a nasopharyngeal or oropharyngeal swab from each participant. Participants in the prospective study had the option to provide additional blood draws and questionnaires over a 2-month period. Blood samples from the prospective study were shipped frozen or at room temperature prior to DNA extraction.

TCRbeta CDR3 regions were amplified from genomic DNA by means of the immunoSEQ Assay, a bias-controlled multiplex PCR. The authors processed their data as follows. Within the assay, amplification of reference gene primers was used to estimate how many nucleated cells each sample contained. To quantify the absolute abundance of each unique TCRbeta CDR3 rearrangement, sequence reads were collapsed and filtered. Productive Simpson clonality was computed per sample as the square root of Simpson's diversity index over productive rearrangements. Imported from immuneACCESS, the table was reduced by TCRdb to in-frame sequences with V and J called. These copies leave out some clones; in studies compared against another copy, an unresolved V gene accounts for under half, and the cause of the remainder is not known. That table furnishes V, J and clone size, whereas the DNA furnished D and trimming. The sample data list 200,000 to 250,000 clones, and over 65% of these were observed just once. Jointly, the top ten make up approximately 3.1% of the sample.

Points the paper makes about the study in general: The quantity of clinical and demographic metadata differed by source and by participant and was supplied without curation.

The chain couples TRBV28 to TRBJ1-4; 10 of the junction bases match TRBD1. Input material: PBMCs or T cells enriched from blood (not recorded which). This receptor was taken from a woman aged 55-70 years who had recovered from COVID-19. CDR3 region: CASSPRTGGGEKLFF. The DNA sequence is given as TGTGCCAGCAGTCCCAGGACAGGGGGAGGTGAAAAACTGTTTTTT. Reference TRBV28 and TRBJ1-4 genes cover what lies past the CDR3, so the full variable domain is DVKVTQSSRYLVKRTGEKVFLECVQDMDHENMFWYRQDPGLGLRLIYFSYDVKMKEKGDIPEGYSVSREKKERFSLILESASTNQTSMYLCASSPRTGGGEKLFFGSGTQLSVL.